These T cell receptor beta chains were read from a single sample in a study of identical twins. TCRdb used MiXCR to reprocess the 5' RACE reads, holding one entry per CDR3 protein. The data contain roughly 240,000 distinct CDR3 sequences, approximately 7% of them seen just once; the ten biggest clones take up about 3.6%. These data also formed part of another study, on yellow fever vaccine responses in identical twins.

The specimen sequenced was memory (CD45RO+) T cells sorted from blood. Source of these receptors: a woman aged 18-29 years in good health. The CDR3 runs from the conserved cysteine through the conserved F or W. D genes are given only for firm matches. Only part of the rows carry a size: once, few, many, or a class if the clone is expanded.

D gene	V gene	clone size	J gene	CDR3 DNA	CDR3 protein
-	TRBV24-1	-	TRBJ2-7	TGTGCCACCAGTGATTCCAGGAACTCCTACGAGCAGTACTTC	CATSDSRNSYEQYF
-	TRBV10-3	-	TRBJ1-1	TGTGCCACAAACGCAGGGTCTACTGAAGCTTTCTTT	CATNAGSTEAFF
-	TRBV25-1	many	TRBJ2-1	TGTGCCAGCAGTGAAGGGGGCTACTACAATGAGCAGTTCTTC	CASSEGGYYNEQFF
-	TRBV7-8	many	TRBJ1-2	TGTGCCAGCAGCTTAATTCAGGGCCCTACTAACTATGGCTACACCTTC	CASSLIQGPTNYGYTF
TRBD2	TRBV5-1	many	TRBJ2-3	TGCGCCAGCAGCCTAAGGACTAGCGGGGGTGTAGATACGCAGTATTTT	CASSLRTSGGVDTQYF
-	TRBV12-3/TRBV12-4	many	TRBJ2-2	TGTGCCAGCAGTCCGCTTTCGGCGAACACCGGGGAGCTGTTTTTT	CASSPLSANTGELFF
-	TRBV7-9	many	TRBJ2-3	TGTGCCAGCAGCCCGGACCCAGATACGCAGTATTTT	CASSPDPDTQYF
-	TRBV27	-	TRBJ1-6	TGTGCCAGCAGTTTCTTGGCGGAAAATTCACCCCTCCACTTT	CASSFLAENSPLHF
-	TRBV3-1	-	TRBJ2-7	TGTGCCAGCAGCCAGTTGAGTCAGCAGTACTTC	CASSQLSQQYF
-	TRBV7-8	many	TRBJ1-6	TGTGCCAGCAGCTTAGAGTTAAATTCACCCCTCCACTTT	CASSLELNSPLHF
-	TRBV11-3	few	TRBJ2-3	TGTGCCAGCAGCCCCTTTGAGGCGGGGTCAGATACGCAGTATTTT	CASSPFEAGSDTQYF
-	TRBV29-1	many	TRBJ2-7	TGCAGCGTTTCGGACACCTCCTACGAGCAGTACTTC	CSVSDTSYEQYF
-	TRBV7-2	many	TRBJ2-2	TGTGCCAGCAGCTTAGTTGGCGGCACCGGGGAGCTGTTTTTT	CASSLVGGTGELFF
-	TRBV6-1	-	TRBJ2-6	TGTGCCAGCAGCGTCGTCCTCTCTGGGGCCAACGTCCTGACTTTC	CASSVVLSGANVLTF
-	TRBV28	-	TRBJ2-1	TGTGCCAGCAGTCTACCGGGGGGCTTTAATGAGCAGTTCTTC	CASSLPGGFNEQFF
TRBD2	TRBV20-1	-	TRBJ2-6	TGCAGTGCTTTGGGAGCCGGGACTAGCGGGAGGGCGGTGAGAGGGGCCAACGTCCTGACTTTC	CSALGAGTSGRAVRGANVLTF
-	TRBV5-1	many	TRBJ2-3	TGCGCCAGCAGCTTGTGGCACGGAGGCACAGATACGCAGTATTTT	CASSLWHGGTDTQYF
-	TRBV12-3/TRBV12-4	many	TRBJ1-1	TGTGCCAGCAGTTTTACGAGGAACACTGAAGCTTTCTTT	CASSFTRNTEAFF
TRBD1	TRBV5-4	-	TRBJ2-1	TGTGCCAGCAGCTTGTCAGGGGGCGCTGGCAATGAGCAGTTCTTC	CASSLSGGAGNEQFF
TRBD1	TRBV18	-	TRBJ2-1	TGTGCCAGCTCTCCCACGGGACAGATTCTATACAATGAGCAGTTCTTC	CASSPTGQILYNEQFF
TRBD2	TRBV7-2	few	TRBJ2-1	TGTGCCAGCAGCAACGGACTAGCGAGCGCCGGGAACAATGAGCAGTTCTTC	CASSNGLASAGNNEQFF
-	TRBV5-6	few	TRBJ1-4	TGTGCCAGCACCTTTCGGGACAACTCGGGTGAAAAACTGTTTTTT	CASTFRDNSGEKLFF
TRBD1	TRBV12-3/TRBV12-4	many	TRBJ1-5	TGTGCCAGCGGGGGACAGGGGGTATGGAGCAATCAGCCCCAGCATTTT	CASGGQGVWSNQPQHF
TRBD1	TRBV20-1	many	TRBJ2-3	TGCAGTGCTGACACAGGGGGCACAGATACGCAGTATTTT	CSADTGGTDTQYF
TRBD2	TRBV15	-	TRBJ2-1	TGTGCCACCAGCAGAGTTAGCGGGGGAGGGAATGAGCAGTTCTTC	CATSRVSGGGNEQFF
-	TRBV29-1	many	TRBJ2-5	TGCAGCGTTATCTCCGCCGGCGTCTCAGAGACCCAGTACTTC	CSVISAGVSETQYF
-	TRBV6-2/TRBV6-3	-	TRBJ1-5	TGTGCCAGCAGTTACTGGCAGGGGATTCGTCAGCCCCAGCATTTT	CASSYWQGIRQPQHF
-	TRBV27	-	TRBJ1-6	TGTGCCAGCAGGGACAGTTTTGGATTTAATTCACCCCTCCACTTT	CASRDSFGFNSPLHF
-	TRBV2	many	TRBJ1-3	TGTGCCAGCAGGGACAGCTCCTCTGGAAACACCATATATTTT	CASRDSSSGNTIYF
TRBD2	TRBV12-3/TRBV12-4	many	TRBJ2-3	TGTGCCAGCAGCCCTAGCGGGGGTCGCACAGATACGCAGTATTTT	CASSPSGGRTDTQYF
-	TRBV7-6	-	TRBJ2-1	TGTGCCAGCAGCTTAATGGCGTTGAATGAGCAGTTCTTC	CASSLMALNEQFF
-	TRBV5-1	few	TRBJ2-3	TGCGCCAGCAGCTTCCGTAGCGGAACAGATACGCAGTATTTT	CASSFRSGTDTQYF
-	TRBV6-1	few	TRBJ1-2	TGTGCCAGCAGTGACATCCTGACTAACTATGGCTACACCTTC	CASSDILTNYGYTF
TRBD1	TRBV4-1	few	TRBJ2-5	TGCGCCAGCAGCCAAGATGGAGACAGGGGAGGAGAGACCCAGTACTTC	CASSQDGDRGGETQYF
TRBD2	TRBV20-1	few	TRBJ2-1	TGCAGTGCTAGAGACCCTACTAGCGGGGGTTTCGATGAGCAGTTCTTC	CSARDPTSGGFDEQFF
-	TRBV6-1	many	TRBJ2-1	TGTGCCAGCAAGTCTCAGGGGAACCGTGAGCAGTTCTTC	CASKSQGNREQFF
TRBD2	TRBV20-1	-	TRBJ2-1	TGCTGTGCTTACGGGACTAGCGGGAGGAGTTTTTACAATGAGCAGTTCTTC	CCAYGTSGRSFYNEQFF
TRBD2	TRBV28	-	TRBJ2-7	TGTGCCAGCAGGAAGACTAGCGGGAGGGCCTACGAGCAGTACTTC	CASRKTSGRAYEQYF
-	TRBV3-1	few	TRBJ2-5	TGTGCCAGCAGCCGGTCGGATGTGGGCAGGAGGCGAGAGACCCAGTACTTC	CASSRSDVGRRRETQYF
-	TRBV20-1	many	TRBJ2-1	TGCAGTGCTAGAGATCTGGGTATGGGTTTTGGCTCCTACAATGAGCAGTTCTTC	CSARDLGMGFGSYNEQFF
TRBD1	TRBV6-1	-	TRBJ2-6	TGTGCCATCCGACAAGGGGGCGACTCTGGGGCCAACGTCCTGACTTTC	CAIRQGGDSGANVLTF
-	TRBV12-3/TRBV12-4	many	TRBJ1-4	TGTGCCAGCAGACGGGACACGGATGTAGAAAAACTGTTTTTT	CASRRDTDVEKLFF
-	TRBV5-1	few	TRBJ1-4	TGCGCCAGCAGCTTGGAGGGCGCGGAAGGAAAACTGTTTTTT	CASSLEGAEGKLFF
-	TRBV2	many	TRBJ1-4	TGTGCCAGCAGTGAGGAGGGAACTAATGAAAAACTGTTTTTT	CASSEEGTNEKLFF